This T cell receptor (beta chain) was recorded in a study of breast tumors, draining lymph nodes, adjacent tissues. Each CDR3 protein gets one entry after TCRdb re-called the multiplex PCR reads with MiXCR. This table holds about 230,000 distinct CDR3 sequences, roughly 30% found once. Germline lookup yields CDR1 MGHDK and CDR2 SYGVNS. This CDR3 comprises 14 residues. Trimming stripped 6 bases from V and 2 bases from J, with 13 bases between. Samples came from axillary lymph nodes draining the breast cancer. Sequencing input: axillary lymph node tissue. V gene TRBV25-1 combines with J gene TRBJ1-2, with D unresolved. This clonotype originated in a female donor with breast cancer. Some clones in this sample may be carry-over from other donors' samples. Here the CDR3 DNA reads TGTGCCAGCAGCGTTGAATACAGCAACTATGGCTACACCTTC. Amino acids: CASSVEYSNYGYTF.